A single sample gave rise to the 31 T cell receptor beta chains below, sequenced in a study of blood T cell repertoires in COVID-19. TCRdb's table, derived via immunoSEQ multiplex PCR, lists solely in-frame clones and lacks some. The top ten clones hold almost 10% of a sample with just over 150,000 clones, roughly 84% of them seen once. The sample was peripheral blood. All receptors come from a woman in her fifties or sixties with acute or convalescent COVID-19.

The chain has TRBV7-9 and TRBJ2-1, with TRBD2 matching 11 bases. This CDR3 comprises 17 residues. From germline, CDR1 is SEHNR and CDR2 FQNEAQ (reference sequence). J gave up 0 bases and V 3 bases, and 4 bases lay outside the gene matches. The DNA of the CDR3 is TGTGCCAGCAGCTTCTCAACTAGCGGGAGCTCCTACAATGAGCAGTTCTTC. Translating gives CASSFSTSGSSYNEQFF.

This clone turned up a few times. The chain carries TRBV9 and TRBJ1-2; no clear D gene. CDR3 length: 14 amino acids. Trimming took off 2 bases at V and 4 bases at J, with 12 bases between the two ends. In germline, CDR1 is SGDLS, CDR2 YYNGEE. The CDR3 region is CASSVHRESYGYTF. The CDR3 coding sequence is TGTGCCAGCAGCGTCCACCGGGAGTCCTATGGCTACACCTTC.

The table lists this clone with a count of one. For the CDR3, the DNA is TGTGCCAGCAGGTCCGGACAGCTAAACACCATATATTTT. Encoded protein: CASRSGQLNTIYF. J is TRBJ1-3 and V is TRBV6-5, with D tentatively TRBD1 (6 bases). Germline loops: CDR1 MNHEY, CDR2 SVGAGI. The CDR3 has 13 residues. Trimming removed 6 bases at V and 6 bases at J, with 12 bases between.

The chain couples TRBV7-8 to TRBJ1-6; no reliable D call. CDR3 size: 15 residues. Germline V lookup: CDR1 SGHVS, CDR2 FQNEAQ. The ends were cut back, 1 base at V and 7 bases at J, with 11 bases in the middle. CDR3 sequence reads: CASSLGSTVNSPLHF. The DNA for the CDR3 is TGTGCCAGCAGCTTAGGTTCAACAGTAAATTCACCCCTCCACTTT.

The rearrangement uses TRBV18 and TRBJ1-1; possibly TRBD1 for D (6 bases). The V gene's germline CDR1 is KGHSH and CDR2 LQKENI. The CDR3 runs to 14 residues. V lost 3 bases and J lost 1, with 9 bases in between. CDR3 nucleotide sequence: TGTGCCAGCTCACCGGGCAGGGGGAACACTGAAGCTTTCTTT. Its protein is CASSPGRGNTEAFF.

Note on this clone: A read error may produce the germline difference seen at one junction end. The chain has TRBV2 and TRBJ2-7; TRBD1 aligns across 7 bases. This CDR3 has 12 amino acids. CDR1 is SNHLY, CDR2 FYNNEI, per germline. The DNA of the CDR3 is TGTGCCAGCAGTGAAGCTGGGACAGTCCTCCTCTTC. This encodes CASSEAGTVLLF. Using reference TRBV2 and TRBJ2-7 for the parts outside the CDR3, the full variable domain is EPEVTQTPSHQVTQMGQEVILRCVPISNHLYFYWYRQILGQKVEFLVSFYNNEISEKSEIFDDQFSVERPDGSNFTLKIRSTKLEDSAMYFCASSEAGTVLLFGPGTRLTVT.

The gene calls are TRBV5-1 and TRBJ2-5; 8 nucleotides agree with TRBD1. CDR1 SGHRS and CDR2 YFSETQ come from the germline V gene. The ends lost 3 bases at V and 4 bases at J; junction bases unmatched: 5. The CDR3 loop spans 14 amino acids. The CDR3: CASSSRTGIETQYF. CDR3 coding DNA: TGCGCCAGCAGCTCTAGGACAGGGATAGAGACCCAGTACTTC.

This clone has a single count. The chain employs TRBV5-1 and TRBJ1-2, with D unclear. This CDR3 spans 15 amino acids. CDR1 is SGHRS and CDR2 is YFSETQ in the germline V gene. Between the trimmed V and J ends, which lost 2 bases and 1 base, there was a span of 12 bases. The CDR3 region has the DNA TGCGCCAGCAGCTTCTCCGGGATCTATAACTATGGCTACACCTTC. Translating gives CASSFSGIYNYGYTF.

The V and J genes are TRBV4-3 and TRBJ1-6; 7 nucleotides line up with TRBD1. The CDR3 is made up of 16 amino acids. Germline V gene sequence: CDR1 LGHNA, CDR2 YSLEER. Trimming removed 1 base from V and 8 bases from J; junction bases left unmatched: 8. The CDR3 here is CASSQAPQGVDSPLHF. CDR3 nucleotides: TGCGCCAGCAGCCAAGCCCCCCAGGGGGTTGATTCACCCCTCCACTTT.

This rearrangement joins TRBV6-2 or TRBV6-3 to TRBJ2-5; TRBD2 agrees at 7 bases. This CDR3 is built from 16 residues. The trim removed 6 bases at V and 3 bases at J, leaving 13 bases unmatched. The V gene's germline CDR1 is MNHEY and CDR2 SVGEGT. The CDR3: CASSSLRTGGKETQYF. The CDR3 DNA follows: TGTGCCAGCAGCAGCCTCCGGACGGGAGGAAAAGAGACCCAGTACTTC.

This clone was seen once. The CDR3 DNA follows: TGTGCCAGCTCACCACCTACTAGTCGAGAGACCCAGTACTTC. It encodes CASSPPTSRETQYF. The V gene is TRBV18, the J gene TRBJ2-5, with TRBD2 as a possible D gene (5 bases). The V gene's germline CDR1 is KGHSH and CDR2 LQKENI. V was shortened by 0 bases and J by 4 bases, with 9 bases between the two germline ends. CDR3 size: 14 residues.

The chain employs TRBV29-1 and TRBJ2-5; TRBD1 is a possible D gene (6 bases). Per germline, CDR1 SQVTM and CDR2 ANQGSEA. This CDR3 contains 14 residues. V was cut by 4 bases and J by 4 bases, with 16 bases left in between. The CDR3 loop is CSVAMRGRGETQYF. The CDR3 DNA reads as TGCAGCGTTGCCATGAGGGGCAGGGGAGAGACCCAGTACTTC.

This clone was observed a handful of times. The genes are TRBV29-1 and TRBJ2-7; 8 nucleotides align to TRBD2. This CDR3 has 14 amino acids. The J segment lost 0 bases and the V segment lost 4 bases, leaving 5 bases of the junction unmatched. Germline CDR1 reads SQVTM; CDR2 reads ANQGSEA. CDR3 bases: TGCAGCGTTGCGAGCGGGAGTCCCTCCTACGAGCAGTACTTC. It is translated as CSVASGSPSYEQYF.

The chain employs TRBV4-3 and TRBJ1-2, with 8 bases aligning to TRBD1. Germline loops: CDR1 LGHNA, CDR2 YSLEER. This CDR3 has 18 amino acids. J was trimmed by 2 bases and V by 0 bases; bases with no gene match: 11. In DNA form, the CDR3 reads TGCGCCAGCAGCCAAGATAGAGGGTCGAGACAGGGGAACTATGGCTACACCTTC. Translation gives CASSQDRGSRQGNYGYTF.

The V and J genes are TRBV5-4 and TRBJ2-5; 7 bases map to TRBD2. V lost 4 bases and J lost 7; bases outside the gene matches: 10. This CDR3 is built from 14 residues. Germline V lookup: CDR1 SGHNT, CDR2 YYREEE (reference sequence). In nucleotides, the CDR3 is TGTGCCAGCAGCAACAGGACTAGGATTATGACCCAGTACTTC. Residues: CASSNRTRIMTQYF.

The chain joins TRBV28 to TRBJ1-5; 11 bases match TRBD1. The junction had 5 bases not matched to a gene; V was cut back by 4 bases and J by 6 bases. Germline CDR1 and CDR2: MDHEN and SYDVKM. CDR3 size: 15 residues. The CDR3 here is CASSSPGTGGQPQHF. For the CDR3, the DNA is TGTGCCAGCAGTTCCCCCGGGACAGGGGGTCAGCCCCAGCATTTT.

V and J are TRBV10-2 and TRBJ1-2; D is unresolved. Trimming removed 0 bases from V and 8 bases from J, with 4 bases in between. Germline CDR1 reads WSHSY; CDR2 reads SAAADI. The CDR3 consists of 11 residues. The DNA of the CDR3 is TGCGCCAGCAGTGAGTCGGAGGGCTACACCTTC. Its protein product is CASSESEGYTF.

The V call is TRBV15, the J call TRBJ2-1; 7 bases align to TRBD2. Germline lookup yields CDR1 LNHNV and CDR2 YYDKDF (reference sequence). The CDR3 is 15 amino acids. The junction had 11 bases not matched to a gene; V was cut back by 0 bases and J by 12 bases. The CDR3 here is CATSRDRGGSTRQFF. The CDR3 bases are TGTGCCACCAGCAGAGATAGGGGCGGGAGCACTCGGCAGTTCTTC.

The rearrangement joins TRBV7-2 to TRBJ1-3; 9 bases align to TRBD1. This CDR3 comprises 15 residues. V shed 2 bases and J 3 bases; nucleotides not matched to a gene: 2. CDR1 and CDR2 from the germline V gene are SGHTA and FQGNSA. In DNA form, the CDR3 reads TGTGCCAGCAGCTTAACGACAGGGGGTGGAAACACCATATATTTT. This encodes CASSLTTGGGNTIYF.

The genes are TRBV28 and TRBJ1-5; tentative D call: TRBD1 (6 bases). V dropped 4 bases and J dropped 4 bases, with 11 bases sitting between them. Looked up from germline, CDR1 is MDHEN and CDR2 is SYDVKM. CDR3 size: 14 residues. CDR3 in DNA: TGTGCCAGCAGTTGGACAGCGAGTAATCAGCCCCAGCATTTT. It translates to CASSWTASNQPQHF.

In this sample, this clone turned up a few times. The V and J genes are TRBV7-9 and TRBJ1-3, with D unclear. V dropped 5 bases and J dropped 0 bases, with 8 bases sitting between them. Germline-derived CDR1 and CDR2 are SEHNR and FQNEAQ (reference sequence). This CDR3 region has 14 residues. The CDR3 bases are TGTGCCAGCAGCCCCATGAGCTCTGGAAACACCATATATTTT. Translation: CASSPMSSGNTIYF.

This chain joins TRBV5-1 and TRBJ2-3; 11 bases map to TRBD2. CDR3 length equals 17 residues. From germline, CDR1 is SGHRS and CDR2 YFSETQ. Unmatched junction bases numbered 6, after V lost 2 bases and J lost 1 base. The CDR3 DNA follows: TGCGCCAGCAGCTTAGAACTAGCGGGAGTCGGCACAGATACGCAGTATTTT. Its protein product is CASSLELAGVGTDTQYF.

The rearrangement uses TRBV6-4 and TRBJ2-3; TRBD2 aligns across 9 bases. The ends lost 8 bases at V and 2 bases at J; junction bases unmatched: 2. This CDR3 spans 13 amino acids. Germline CDR1 reads MRHNA; CDR2 reads SNTAGT. The CDR3 nucleotides read TGTGCCAGCGCGGGGGGGCCCACAGATACGCAGTATTTT. Its protein product is CASAGGPTDTQYF.

The chain uses TRBV18 and TRBJ2-1; 11 nucleotides match TRBD1. The CDR3 loop spans 14 amino acids. Germline V gene lookup returns CDR1 KGHSH and CDR2 LQKENI. V dropped 6 bases and J dropped 6; count of bases not matched to a gene: 4. The CDR3: CASSPGQGVNEQFF. In DNA, the CDR3 is TGTGCCAGCTCGCCGGGACAGGGGGTCAATGAGCAGTTCTTC.

This clone was counted between two and nine times. The chain combines TRBV4-2 with TRBJ1-1; tentative D call: TRBD1 (6 bases). V lost 0 bases and J 6 bases, leaving 14 bases between the germline ends. CDR1 is LGHNA, CDR2 YNFKEQ, per germline. The CDR3 totals 15 residues. The CDR3 region has the DNA TGTGCCAGCAGCCAAGATTGGCAGGGGATTTCTGAAGCTTTCTTT. It yields the protein CASSQDWQGISEAFF.

This clone was observed a handful of times. This chain links TRBV9 with TRBJ1-6; no firm D call. CDR1 and CDR2 from the germline V gene are SGDLS and YYNGEE. The CDR3 consists of 15 residues. The ends were cut back, 0 bases at V and 7 bases at J, with 11 bases in the middle. The CDR3 region is CASSVGYGENSPLHF. Here the CDR3 DNA reads TGTGCCAGCAGCGTAGGTTACGGGGAGAATTCACCCCTCCACTTT.

This chain connects TRBV4-1 to TRBJ2-5, with 8 positions matching TRBD1. Germline assignment: CDR1 MGHRA and CDR2 YSYEKL. V lost 2 bases to trimming and J lost 3 bases; unmatched junction nucleotides: 5. The CDR3 length is 15 residues. CDR3 DNA: TGCGCCAGCAGCCAATGGGGACAGGAAGAAGAGACCCAGTACTTC. Translating gives CASSQWGQEEETQYF.

The V call is TRBV7-2, the J call TRBJ2-3, with 8 positions matching TRBD2. The junction had 4 bases not matched to a gene; V was cut back by 4 bases and J by 1 base. Looked up from germline, CDR1 is SGHTA and CDR2 is FQGNSA. This CDR3 contains 15 residues. The CDR3 DNA sequence: TGTGCCAGCAGCTCGGGAGGGCCGGGCACAGATACGCAGTATTTT. This encodes CASSSGGPGTDTQYF.

This chain uses TRBV19 with TRBJ2-3; D is unresolved. The CDR3 loop spans 13 amino acids. The V gene lost 5 bases and the J gene lost 1 base, with 7 bases spanning the gap. Per germline, CDR1 LNHDA and CDR2 SQIVND (reference sequence). CDR3 bases: TGTGCCAGTAGTTCCGGAGGCACAGATACGCAGTATTTT. This translates into CASSSGGTDTQYF.

This clone was detected only a few times. J is TRBJ1-5 and V is TRBV2, with 7 bases identical to TRBD1. This CDR3 contains 15 residues. Germline loops: CDR1 SNHLY, CDR2 FYNNEI. V was pared by 1 base and J by 1 base, with 1 base of the junction left unmatched. The CDR3 DNA is TGTGCCAGCAGTGAAGAACAGGGGAGCAATCAGCCCCAGCATTTT. It encodes CASSEEQGSNQPQHF. Together with reference TRBV2 and TRBJ1-5, the CDR3 gives the full variable domain: EPEVTQTPSHQVTQMGQEVILRCVPISNHLYFYWYRQILGQKVEFLVSFYNNEISEKSEIFDDQFSVERPDGSNFTLKIRSTKLEDSAMYFCASSEEQGSNQPQHFGDGTRLSIL.

The genes are TRBV4-3 and TRBJ1-1, with D possibly matching TRBD1 (6 bases). CDR1 is LGHNA and CDR2 is YSLEER in the germline V gene. CDR3 length: 16 amino acids. Trimming removed 4 bases at V and 0 bases at J, with 15 bases between. The DNA of the CDR3 is TGCGCCAGCAGCCGGGAACGGACAGCTTTGAACACTGAAGCTTTCTTT. Its translation: CASSRERTALNTEAFF.